This T cell receptor beta chain is from a study of blood T cell repertoires in COVID-19. Here immunoSEQ multiplex PCR was the method, and the copy in TCRdb shows in-frame clones only, minus some. Of 46,000 or so clones listed, 70% to 90% are singletons. In Seattle, patients joined the study during active infection and were tracked longitudinally. Germline V gene lookup returns CDR1 MNHEY and CDR2 SVGEGT. V shed 2 bases and J 2 bases; nucleotides not matched to a gene: 3. The CDR3 spans 15 residues. This sequence joins TRBV6-2 or TRBV6-3 and TRBJ2-5, with 9 bases matching TRBD1. The receptor was derived from a woman older than 75 with COVID-19, enrolled during active disease. The sample consisted of peripheral blood. CDR3 bases: TGTGCCAGCAGTTACCCGGGACAGGGTCAAGAGACCCAGTACTTC. Amino acids: CASSYPGQGQETQYF.